This T cell receptor beta chain was captured in a study of beta chain features in type 1 diabetes. For the study at large: Analysis included 95 million to 140 million sorted cells drawn from all samples. Overall study findings and caveats: Naive, central memory and Treg TCRB repertoires appeared more alike in patients than in healthy donors.

Of the isolated RNA, all was reverse transcribed, and so the sequenced material was expressed TCRB transcripts. The repertoire was sequenced with immunoSEQ multiplex PCR; TCRdb's copy has only in-frame clones and lacks some. The repertoire has approximately 340,000 clones, about 16% of them found once; the top ten carry about 0.018%. Looked up from germline, CDR1 is LNHNV and CDR2 is YYDKDF (reference sequence). The CDR3 is 15 residues long. V was clipped by 6 bases and J by 1 base; unmatched bases: 7. Of note for this clone: The antigen is unknown.

The authors sorted CD4+ naive, central memory, regulatory and stem cell-like memory cells via CD45RO/CCR7/CD25/CD127/CD95/CD27. The sample consisted of naive CD4+ T cells from blood. The TCR sequence derives from a woman between 18 and 29 years old in good health. V and J are TRBV15 and TRBJ2-3; TRBD2 agrees at 7 bases. The CDR3 is CATSQSGVRTDTQYF. CDR3 in DNA: TGTGCCACCAGTCAGAGCGGGGTCCGCACAGATACGCAGTATTTT.